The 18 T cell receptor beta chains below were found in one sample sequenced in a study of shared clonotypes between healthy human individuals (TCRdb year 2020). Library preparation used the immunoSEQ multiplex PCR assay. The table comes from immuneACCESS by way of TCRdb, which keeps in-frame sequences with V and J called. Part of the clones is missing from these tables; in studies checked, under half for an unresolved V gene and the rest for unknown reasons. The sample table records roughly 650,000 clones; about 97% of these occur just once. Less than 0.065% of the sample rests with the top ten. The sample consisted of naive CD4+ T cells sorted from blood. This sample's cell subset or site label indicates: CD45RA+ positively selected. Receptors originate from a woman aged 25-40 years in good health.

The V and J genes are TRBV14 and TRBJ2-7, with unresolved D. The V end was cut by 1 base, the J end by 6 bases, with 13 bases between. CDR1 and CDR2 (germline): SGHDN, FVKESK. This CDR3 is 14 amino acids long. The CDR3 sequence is CASSQVPPPAEQYF. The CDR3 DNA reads TGTGCCAGCAGCCAAGTGCCCCCACCGGCCGAGCAGTACTTC.

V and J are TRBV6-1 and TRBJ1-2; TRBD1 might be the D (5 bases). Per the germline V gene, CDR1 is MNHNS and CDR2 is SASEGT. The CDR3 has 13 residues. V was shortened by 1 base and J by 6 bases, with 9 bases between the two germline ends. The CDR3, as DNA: TGTGCCAGCAGTGAAGGGGGGACGGATGGCTACACCTTC. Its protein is CASSEGGTDGYTF.

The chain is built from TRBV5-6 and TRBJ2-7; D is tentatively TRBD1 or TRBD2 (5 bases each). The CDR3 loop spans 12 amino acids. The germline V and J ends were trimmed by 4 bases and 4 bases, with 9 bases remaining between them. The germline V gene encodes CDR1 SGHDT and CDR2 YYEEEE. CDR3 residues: CASSRGEYEQYF. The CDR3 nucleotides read TGTGCCAGCAGCAGGGGAGAGTACGAGCAGTACTTC. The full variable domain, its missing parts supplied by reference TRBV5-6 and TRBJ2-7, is DAGVTQSPTHLIKTRGQQVTLRCSPKSGHDTVSWYQQALGQGPQFIFQYYEEEERQRGNFPDRFSGHQFPNYSSELNVNALLLGDSALYLCASSRGEYEQYFGPGTRLTVT.

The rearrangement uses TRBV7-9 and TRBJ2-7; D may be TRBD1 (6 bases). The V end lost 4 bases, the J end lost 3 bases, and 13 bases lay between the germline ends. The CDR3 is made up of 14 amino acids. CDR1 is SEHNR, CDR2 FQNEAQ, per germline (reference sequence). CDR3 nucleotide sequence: TGTGCCAGCAGCTACGTTGGGGGCGTCTACGAGCAGTACTTC. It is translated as CASSYVGGVYEQYF.

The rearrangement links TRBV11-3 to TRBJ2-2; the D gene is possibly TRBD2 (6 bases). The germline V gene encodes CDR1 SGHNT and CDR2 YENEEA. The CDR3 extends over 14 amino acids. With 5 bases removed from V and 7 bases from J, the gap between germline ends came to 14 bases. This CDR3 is CASSQNKEGGELFF. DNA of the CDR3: TGTGCCAGCAGCCAGAATAAGGAGGGCGGGGAGCTGTTTTTT.

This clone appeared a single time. The CDR3 reads CASSHRTGGIKRELFF. The CDR3 DNA follows: TGTGCCAGCAGTCATCGGACAGGGGGAATTAAAAGGGAGCTGTTTTTT. The gene calls are TRBV9 and TRBJ2-2, with 10 positions matching TRBD1. There are 16 residues in the CDR3. J was trimmed by 9 bases and V by 5 bases; bases with no gene match: 13. Germline V gene lookup returns CDR1 SGDLS and CDR2 YYNGEE.

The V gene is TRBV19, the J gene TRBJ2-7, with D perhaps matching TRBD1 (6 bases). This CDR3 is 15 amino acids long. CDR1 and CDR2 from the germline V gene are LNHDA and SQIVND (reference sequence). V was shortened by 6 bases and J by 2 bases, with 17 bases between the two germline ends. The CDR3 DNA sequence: TGTGCCAGTAGGGAAGGACAGAAGGGAGCCTACGAGCAGTACTTC. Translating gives CASREGQKGAYEQYF.

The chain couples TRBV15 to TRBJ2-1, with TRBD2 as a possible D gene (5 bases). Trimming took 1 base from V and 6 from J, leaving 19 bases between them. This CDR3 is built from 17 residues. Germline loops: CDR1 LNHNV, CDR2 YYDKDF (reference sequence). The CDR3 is CATSRVATSLVGNEQFF. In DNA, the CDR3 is TGTGCCACCAGCAGAGTAGCAACGTCACTAGTTGGCAATGAGCAGTTCTTC.

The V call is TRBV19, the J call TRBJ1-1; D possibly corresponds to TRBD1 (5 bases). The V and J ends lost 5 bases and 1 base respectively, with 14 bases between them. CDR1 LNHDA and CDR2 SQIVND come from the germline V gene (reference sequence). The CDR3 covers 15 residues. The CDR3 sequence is CASSVDRVKNTEAFF. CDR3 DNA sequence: TGTGCCAGTAGTGTCGACAGAGTAAAGAACACTGAAGCTTTCTTT.

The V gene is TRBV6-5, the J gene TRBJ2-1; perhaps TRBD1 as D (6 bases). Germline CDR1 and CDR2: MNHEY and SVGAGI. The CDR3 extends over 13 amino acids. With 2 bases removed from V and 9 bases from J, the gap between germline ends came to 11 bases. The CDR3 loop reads CASSYDTGTEQFF. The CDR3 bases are TGTGCCAGCAGTTACGATACAGGGACTGAGCAGTTCTTC.

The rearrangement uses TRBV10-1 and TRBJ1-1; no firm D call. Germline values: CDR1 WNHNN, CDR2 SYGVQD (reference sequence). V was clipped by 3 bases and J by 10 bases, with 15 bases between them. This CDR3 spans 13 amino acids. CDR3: CASSETQPLGAFF. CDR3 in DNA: TGCGCCAGCAGTGAAACCCAACCCCTGGGAGCTTTCTTT.

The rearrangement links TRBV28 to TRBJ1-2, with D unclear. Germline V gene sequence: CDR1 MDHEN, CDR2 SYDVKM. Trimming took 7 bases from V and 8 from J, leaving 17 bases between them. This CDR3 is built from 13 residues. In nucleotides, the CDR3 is TGTGCCAGCACTCCCGACGGGTTTAGGGGCTACACCTTC. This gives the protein CASTPDGFRGYTF.

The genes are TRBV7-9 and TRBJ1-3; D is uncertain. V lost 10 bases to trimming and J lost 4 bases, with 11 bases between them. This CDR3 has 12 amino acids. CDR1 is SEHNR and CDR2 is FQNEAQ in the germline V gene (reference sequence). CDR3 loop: CATQSNGNTIYF. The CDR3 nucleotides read TGTGCCACCCAGTCGAACGGAAACACCATATATTTT.

The CDR3 DNA reads TGTGCCAGCAGTAAGGACAGGGTTTCGGTTCAGCCCCAGCATTTT. Protein: CASSKDRVSVQPQHF. The rearrangement links TRBV6-6 to TRBJ1-5; 8 bases fit TRBD1. Germline CDR1 MNHNY, CDR2 SVGAGI (reference sequence). Losses at the gene ends were 5 bases for V and 6 bases for J; bases not matched to a gene: 9. The CDR3 consists of 15 residues.

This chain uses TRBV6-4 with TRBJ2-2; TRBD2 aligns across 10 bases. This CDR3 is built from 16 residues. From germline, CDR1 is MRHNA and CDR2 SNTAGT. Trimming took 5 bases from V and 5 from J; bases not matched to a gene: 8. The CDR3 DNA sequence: TGTGCCAGCAGTCCCCTAGCGGGAGTTTATACCGGGGAGCTGTTTTTT. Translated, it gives CASSPLAGVYTGELFF.

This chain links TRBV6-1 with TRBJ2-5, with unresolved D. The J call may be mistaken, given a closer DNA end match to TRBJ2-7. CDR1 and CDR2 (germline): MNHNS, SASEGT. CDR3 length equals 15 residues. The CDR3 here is CASSEASFPPYEQYF. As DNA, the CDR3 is TGTGCCAGCAGTGAAGCGAGTTTCCCTCCCTACGAGCAGTACTTC.

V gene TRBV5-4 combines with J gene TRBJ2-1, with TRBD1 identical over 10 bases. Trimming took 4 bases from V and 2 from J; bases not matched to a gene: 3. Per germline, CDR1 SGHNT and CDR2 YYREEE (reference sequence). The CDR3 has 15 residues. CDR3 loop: CASSQGQGAYNEQFF. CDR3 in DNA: TGTGCCAGCAGCCAAGGACAGGGGGCCTACAATGAGCAGTTCTTC. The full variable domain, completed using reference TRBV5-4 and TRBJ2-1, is ETGVTQSPTHLIKTRGQQVTLRCSSQSGHNTVSWYQQALGQGPQFIFQYYREEENGRGNFPPRFSGLQFPNYSSELNVNALELDDSALYLCASSQGQGAYNEQFFGPGTRLTVL.

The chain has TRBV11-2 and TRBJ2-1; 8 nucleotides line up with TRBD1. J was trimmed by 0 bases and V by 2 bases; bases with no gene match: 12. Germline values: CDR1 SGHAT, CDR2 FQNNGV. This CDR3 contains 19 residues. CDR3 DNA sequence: TGTGCCAGCAGCTTATACCCCAGGGGGCAATCGAGCTCCTACAATGAGCAGTTCTTC. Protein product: CASSLYPRGQSSSYNEQFF.